The source of this T cell receptor beta chain is a study of CD8 T cells in Susac syndrome. CD8+ and CD4+ T cells circulating in blood were sequenced for TCR beta. Reverse transcription used about 0.45 to 1 ug RNA and random hexamers. TCRdb recomputed calls from the immunoSEQ multiplex PCR reads with MiXCR, one row per CDR3 protein. This sample has about 150,000 distinct CDR3 sequences, with around 95% found just once. CDR3 length: 15 amino acids. Germline CDR1 reads GTSNPN; CDR2 reads SVGIG (reference sequence). The ends lost 5 bases at V and 4 bases at J; junction bases unmatched: 7. The sequencing sample was made of CD8+ T cells from PBMCs. The clonotype originates from a human donor with multiple sclerosis. This chain connects TRBV30 to TRBJ2-3; the match to TRBD2 covers 12 bases. DNA for the CDR3: TGTGCCTGGGCTACTAGCGGGGGGCCCTCAGATACGCAGTATTTT. Translation: CAWATSGGPSDTQYF.